The 27 T cell receptor beta chains listed next were all sequenced from one sample in a study of T cell repertoires in ileal Crohn's disease. Using immunoSEQ multiplex PCR, the repertoire was profiled, and TCRdb retains in-frame clones only, with some absent. Of a few thousand clones listed, around 86% are singletons. Time point specified: neoterminal ileum biopsy at postoperative endoscopy, about 6 months after surgery. Sequenced material: ileal tissue. The receptor set was obtained from an adult with Crohn's disease.

The chain recombines TRBV5-4 with TRBJ2-3; no clear D. With 4 bases removed from V and 6 bases from J, the gap between germline ends came to 15 bases. Germline V gene sequence: CDR1 SGHNT, CDR2 YYREEE (reference sequence). The length of the CDR3 is 14 residues. The CDR3 sequence: CASSPGPQTDTQYF. The CDR3 DNA reads TGTGCCAGCAGCCCGGGTCCCCAGACGGATACGCAGTATTTT. Together with reference TRBV5-4 and TRBJ2-3, the CDR3 gives the full variable domain: ETGVTQSPTHLIKTRGQQVTLRCSSQSGHNTVSWYQQALGQGPQFIFQYYREEENGRGNFPPRFSGLQFPNYSSELNVNALELDDSALYLCASSPGPQTDTQYFGPGTRLTVL.

This rearrangement joins TRBV11-2 to TRBJ1-2; the D is unclear. The CDR3 length is 13 residues. V lost 2 bases and J 0 bases, leaving 4 bases between the germline ends. From germline, CDR1 is SGHAT and CDR2 FQNNGV. The CDR3 loop is CASSLPSNYGYTF. CDR3 coding DNA: TGTGCCAGCAGCTTACCCTCTAACTATGGCTACACCTTC.

This clone appeared once. V usage is TRBV6-6 and J usage is TRBJ1-2; no reliable D call. CDR1 is MNHNY and CDR2 is SVGAGI in the germline V gene (reference sequence). The CDR3 totals 12 residues. V was trimmed by 2 bases and J by 2 bases, leaving 3 bases between them. CDR3 sequence (DNA): TGTGCCAGCAGTTACGAGAACTATGGCTACACCTTC. It is translated as CASSYENYGYTF.

This clone was detected once. CDR3 coding DNA: TGTGCCAGCTCACCTGAACGGGGAAGCAATGAGCAGTTCTTC. Its translation: CASSPERGSNEQFF. This chain joins TRBV18 and TRBJ2-1; a possible D gene is TRBD2 (5 bases). V was cut by 3 bases and J by 6 bases, with 12 bases left in between. This CDR3 comprises 14 residues. CDR1 KGHSH and CDR2 LQKENI come from the germline V gene.

V and J are TRBV7-9 and TRBJ2-3; D ambiguous. Germline V CDR1 and CDR2: SEHNR, FQNEAQ (reference sequence). The ends were cut back, 5 bases at V and 0 bases at J, with 6 bases in the middle. The CDR3 extends over 13 amino acids. The CDR3 spells CASSQKSTDTQYF. The CDR3 DNA sequence: TGTGCCAGCAGCCAAAAAAGCACAGATACGCAGTATTTT.

This clone was counted once. The chain employs TRBV5-1 and TRBJ2-2, with 13 positions matching TRBD2. CDR1 is SGHRS, CDR2 YFSETQ, per germline. The J segment lost 5 bases and the V segment lost 4 bases, leaving 8 bases of the junction unmatched. This CDR3 spans 17 amino acids. DNA of the CDR3: TGCGCCAGCAGCCCGGGGACTAGCGGGATTAAGACCGGGGAGCTGTTTTTT. Translating it yields CASSPGTSGIKTGELFF.

V usage is TRBV18 and J usage is TRBJ2-1; D not certain. The V end was cut by 2 bases, the J end by 12 bases, with 14 bases between. Per germline, CDR1 KGHSH and CDR2 LQKENI. This CDR3 spans 13 amino acids. The CDR3 region is CASSPWSRPPQFF. CDR3 DNA sequence: TGTGCCAGCTCACCATGGTCCCGGCCCCCGCAGTTCTTC.

The genes are TRBV7-2 and TRBJ2-1; D not certain. Germline CDR1 and CDR2: SGHTA and FQGNSA. This CDR3 spans 12 amino acids. Trimming removed 2 bases at V and 9 bases at J, with 8 bases between. The CDR3 loop is CASSLSSIEQFF. Written as DNA, the CDR3 is TGTGCCAGCAGCTTAAGTAGTATTGAGCAGTTCTTC. Full variable domain (missing parts from reference TRBV7-2 and TRBJ2-1): GAGVSQSPSNKVTEKGKDVELRCDPISGHTALYWYRQSLGQGLEFLIYFQGNSAPDKSGLPSDRFSAERTGGSVSTLTIQRTQQEDSAVYLCASSLSSIEQFFGPGTRLTVL.

V is TRBV25-1 and J is TRBJ2-3; D is ambiguous. Germline-derived CDR1 and CDR2 are MGHDK and SYGVNS. Trimming removed 1 base from V and 3 bases from J, with 5 bases in between. The CDR3 is 13 amino acids. CDR3 in DNA: TGTGCCAGCAGTGAATCGGCTACAGATACGCAGTATTTT. This codes for CASSESATDTQYF.

A single count supports this clone. The J gene is TRBJ1-1, the V gene TRBV5-4; a weak D match, TRBD1 (6 bases). CDR3 size: 14 residues. Trimming stripped 0 bases from V and 4 bases from J, with 10 bases between. CDR1 SGHNT and CDR2 YYREEE come from the germline V gene (reference sequence). CDR3 sequence reads: CASSLGGGSTEAFF. CDR3 in DNA: TGTGCCAGCAGCTTGGGAGGGGGAAGCACTGAAGCTTTCTTT.

In DNA form, the CDR3 reads TGCGCCAGCAGCAAGGCCACAGGGGTCGAGACCGGGGAGCTGTTTTTT. Amino acid sequence: CASSKATGVETGELFF. This rearrangement joins TRBV5-1 to TRBJ2-2, with 7 nucleotides matching TRBD1. The V segment lost 4 bases and the J segment 5 bases; nucleotides outside the gene matches: 11. Germline assignment: CDR1 SGHRS and CDR2 YFSETQ. This CDR3 has 16 amino acids.

This clone was picked up one time. The chain uses TRBV5-5 and TRBJ1-1, with D perhaps TRBD1 (6 bases). Trimming took 2 bases from V and 1 from J, leaving 12 bases between them. There are 15 residues in the CDR3. Looked up from germline, CDR1 is SGHKS and CDR2 is YYEKEE (reference sequence). DNA of the CDR3: TGTGCCAGCAGCTTCGGGGGCAGACGGAACACTGAAGCTTTCTTT. Its translation is CASSFGGRRNTEAFF.

The rearrangement uses TRBV28 and TRBJ1-1, with D maybe TRBD1 (6 bases). Germline V gene sequence: CDR1 MDHEN, CDR2 SYDVKM. The CDR3 runs to 13 residues. Trimming stripped 6 bases from V and 1 base from J, with 9 bases between. CDR3 protein: CASRATGNTEAFF. The CDR3 DNA sequence: TGTGCCAGCAGGGCGACAGGGAACACTGAAGCTTTCTTT.

V usage is TRBV7-6 and J usage is TRBJ2-1; D possibly corresponds to TRBD2 (6 bases). Looked up from germline, CDR1 is SGHVS and CDR2 is FNYEAQ. There are 15 residues in the CDR3. The V and J ends lost 5 bases and 8 bases respectively, with 19 bases between them. CDR3 nucleotides: TGTGCCAGCAGCCCATCGGGGGTAGCGAGGGATGAGCAGTTCTTC. Translation gives CASSPSGVARDEQFF. The variable domain in full, with the rest retrieved from reference TRBV7-6 and TRBJ2-1, is GAGVSQSPRYKVTKRGQDVALRCDPISGHVSLYWYRQALGQGPEFLTYFNYEAQQDKSGLPNDRFSAERPEGSISTLTIQRTEQRDSAMYRCASSPSGVARDEQFFGPGTRLTVL.

The chain carries TRBV5-1 and TRBJ2-2; perhaps TRBD1 as D (5 bases). Germline values: CDR1 SGHRS, CDR2 YFSETQ. The V end lost 0 bases, the J end lost 2 bases, and 20 bases lay between the germline ends. The CDR3 runs to 19 residues. The CDR3, as DNA: TGCGCCAGCAGCTTGGGAGCCCTCTTTAGGGGTGGAAACACCGGGGAGCTGTTTTTT. Translated, it gives CASSLGALFRGGNTGELFF.

The chain carries TRBV7-8 and TRBJ2-3; 9 positions match TRBD2. Germline-derived CDR1 and CDR2 are SGHVS and FQNEAQ. The CDR3 is 16 residues long. V lost 5 bases and J lost 2; bases outside the gene matches: 8. CDR3: CASSLLGGGDTDTQYF. In DNA form, the CDR3 reads TGTGCCAGCAGCCTCCTGGGCGGGGGGGACACAGATACGCAGTATTTT.

V and J are TRBV19 and TRBJ2-5; possibly TRBD2 for D (5 bases). The CDR3 is made up of 17 amino acids. The germline gives CDR1 LNHDA, CDR2 SQIVND (reference sequence). Trimming shortened V by 1 base and J by 4 bases, and 19 bases separated the two germline ends. CDR3 protein: CASSIGSAADRRETQYF. CDR3 DNA sequence: TGTGCCAGTAGTATAGGGTCGGCAGCGGACCGTAGAGAGACCCAGTACTTC. Full variable domain (outside the CDR3, taken from reference TRBV19 and TRBJ2-5): DGGITQSPKYLFRKEGQNVTLSCEQNLNHDAMYWYRQDPGQGLRLIYYSQIVNDFQKGDIAEGYSVSREKKESFPLTVTSAQKNPTAFYLCASSIGSAADRRETQYFGPGTRLLVL.

This clone was seen just once. The chain has TRBV5-1 and TRBJ1-5; no firm D call. The V gene lost 0 bases and the J gene lost 3 bases, with 7 bases spanning the gap. Germline V gene data show CDR1 as SGHRS and CDR2 as YFSETQ. The CDR3 sequence is 14 residues long. CDR3 amino acids: CASSLDSYNQPQHF. In nucleotides, the CDR3 is TGCGCCAGCAGCTTGGACAGCTACAATCAGCCCCAGCATTTT. The full variable domain, rest sourced from reference TRBV5-1 and TRBJ1-5, is KAGVTQTPRYLIKTRGQQVTLSCSPISGHRSVSWYQQTPGQGLQFLFEYFSETQRNKGNFPGRFSGRQFSNSRSEMNVSTLELGDSALYLCASSLDSYNQPQHFGDGTRLSIL.

The chain carries TRBV6-5 and TRBJ1-5, with D possibly TRBD1 on 6 matching bases. The CDR3 covers 15 residues. CDR1 and CDR2 from the germline V gene are MNHEY and SVGAGI. Between the trimmed V and J ends, which lost 5 bases and 7 bases, there was a span of 18 bases. The CDR3 is CASSPDGRGGQPQHF. CDR3 bases: TGTGCCAGCAGTCCCGACGGTAGGGGGGGGCAGCCCCAGCATTTT.

CDR3 sequence reads: CASSLTGENTEAFF. DNA for the CDR3: TGTGCCAGCAGTTTGACAGGCGAGAACACTGAAGCTTTCTTT. This rearrangement joins TRBV28 to TRBJ1-1; tentative D call: TRBD1 (6 bases). This CDR3 is 14 amino acids long. With 3 bases removed from V and 1 base from J, the gap between germline ends came to 9 bases. CDR1 and CDR2 (germline): MDHEN, SYDVKM.

This clone showed up just a few times. V gene TRBV16 combines with J gene TRBJ1-1; 9 bases line up with TRBD1. Germline-derived CDR1 and CDR2 are KGHSY and FQNENV. CDR3 length: 17 residues. Trimming at V came to 6 bases and at J to 0 bases, leaving 11 bases not matched to a gene. The CDR3 sequence: CASRRTGGIILNTEAFF. Here the CDR3 DNA reads TGTGCCAGCAGACGTACAGGGGGCATTATATTGAACACTGAAGCTTTCTTT. The full variable domain, with the rest looked up from reference TRBV16 and TRBJ1-1, is GEEVAQTPKHLVRGEGQKAKLYCAPIKGHSYVFWYQQVLKNEFKFLISFQNENVFDETGMPKERFSAKCLPNSPCSLEIQATKLEDSAVYFCASRRTGGIILNTEAFFGQGTRLTVV.

This chain connects TRBV6-1 to TRBJ2-5; tentative D call: TRBD2 (6 bases). This CDR3 comprises 17 residues. Germline V gives CDR1 MNHNS, CDR2 SASEGT. V was shortened by 2 bases and J by 2 bases, with 18 bases between the two germline ends. The CDR3: CASSERAARDFQETQYF. In nucleotides, the CDR3 is TGTGCCAGCAGTGAAAGGGCTGCCCGGGACTTTCAAGAGACCCAGTACTTC.

This rearrangement joins TRBV19 to TRBJ2-7; 9 nucleotides align to TRBD1. CDR3 length: 14 amino acids. The V gene's germline CDR1 is LNHDA and CDR2 SQIVND (reference sequence). J was trimmed by 5 bases and V by 9 bases; bases with no gene match: 11. The CDR3 sequence is CASRKQGASHEQYF. DNA for the CDR3: TGTGCCAGCAGGAAACAGGGGGCTTCCCACGAGCAGTACTTC.

This CDR3 reads CASSPMQGLNQPQHF. The CDR3 bases are TGTGCCAGTAGTCCCATGCAGGGGTTGAATCAGCCCCAGCATTTT. This sequence joins TRBV19 and TRBJ1-5, with D perhaps TRBD1 (6 bases). The CDR3 runs 15 residues. In germline, CDR1 is LNHDA, CDR2 SQIVND (reference sequence). V was shortened by 5 bases and J by 4 bases, with 15 bases between the two germline ends.

The chain recombines TRBV2 with TRBJ2-5; no clear D gene. The V end lost 7 bases, the J end lost 9 bases, and 21 bases lay between the germline ends. Germline values: CDR1 SNHLY, CDR2 FYNNEI. This CDR3 spans 14 amino acids. CDR3 residues: CASIKPDPPRAQYF. In nucleotides, the CDR3 is TGTGCCAGCATCAAGCCCGACCCCCCAAGGGCCCAGTACTTC.

This chain joins TRBV2 and TRBJ1-3; D remains unclear. V lost 2 bases to trimming and J lost 7 bases, with 9 bases between them. CDR3 size: 13 residues. CDR1 is SNHLY and CDR2 is FYNNEI in the germline V gene. CDR3 nucleotides: TGTGCCAGCAGTGAACGAGGGAGGAACACCATATATTTT. It is translated as CASSERGRNTIYF.

This clone was seen a few times. The gene calls are TRBV5-6 and TRBJ1-5; TRBD1 is a possible D gene (5 bases). Germline CDR1 reads SGHDT; CDR2 reads YYEEEE. Trimming took off 0 bases at V and 6 bases at J, with 13 bases between the two ends. CDR3 size: 15 residues. For the CDR3, the DNA is TGTGCCAGCAGCTTGGCGGGGGGATGGGGTCAGCCCCAGCATTTT. Translation gives CASSLAGGWGQPQHF.